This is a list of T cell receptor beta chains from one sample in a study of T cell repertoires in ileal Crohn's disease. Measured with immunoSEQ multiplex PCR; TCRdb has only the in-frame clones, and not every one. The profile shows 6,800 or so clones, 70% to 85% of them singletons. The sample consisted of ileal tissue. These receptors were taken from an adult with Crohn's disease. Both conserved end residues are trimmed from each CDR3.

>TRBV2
ASRVTSGSYNEQF
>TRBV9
ASSVGGGEAF
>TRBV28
ASSLRTSGRARSYEQY
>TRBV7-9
ASSPLPRADTQY
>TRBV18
ASSGTRNEKLF
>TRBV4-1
ASSQKDRERQPQH
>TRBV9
ASSVEGGSGEQY
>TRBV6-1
ASGTAVNTGELF
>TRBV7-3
ASKRTAGATEAF
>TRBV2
ASSEPGGRIREAF
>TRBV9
ASSVEPGFHTEAF
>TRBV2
ASRKTSGSKEDTQY
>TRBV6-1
ASSEAGGRGLFNEQF
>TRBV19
ASSNGGTGAYEQY
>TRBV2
ASRGASGRGEQF
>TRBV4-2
ASSQWTSGSYEQY
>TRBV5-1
ASSLAGSGRWGQETQY
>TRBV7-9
ASSLAGVDGEQY
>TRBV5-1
ASSLVGTGLHTEAF
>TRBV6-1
ASSEIKGAVPTNEKLF
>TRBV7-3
ASSLGGTGTDTQY
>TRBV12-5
ASGLRGQGRSEQF
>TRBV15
ATSRDLGGGRNSPLH
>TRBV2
ASSLAGFTYEQY
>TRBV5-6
ASSLAGQGLGYGYT
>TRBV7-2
ASRYRGLYTETQY
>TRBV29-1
SVDPGRRWEKLF
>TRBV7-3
ASSDRAMGGYT
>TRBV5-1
ASSFPGQGANTEAF
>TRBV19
ASSEGAAPPYQPQH
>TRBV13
ASSLGSGLDYNEQF
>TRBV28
ASSLTDFSGNTIY
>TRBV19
ASRSERRNQPQH
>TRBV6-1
ASSPRNYGYT
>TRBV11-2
ASSLDVGAYEQY
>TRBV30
AWSGLAPNEQF
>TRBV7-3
ASSWDRGRGYT
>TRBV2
ASRGGRAGEQY
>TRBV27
ASTRGGDNSEQY
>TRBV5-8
ASSPRGHFDYGYT
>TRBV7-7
ASSPVASGQETQY
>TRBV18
ASSPNTGQTMNTEAF
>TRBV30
AWSVDSSQPQH
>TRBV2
ASSEQGPAYGQY
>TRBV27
ASSSTRKETQY